A selection of T cell receptor beta chains follows, all from one sample in a study of cytomegalovirus exposure and HLA in healthy donors. The data were produced by immunoSEQ multiplex PCR, yet TCRdb's version contains in-frame clones alone and is incomplete. The sample records approximately 110,000 clones, about 81% being singletons. Sequencing was done on a sample of PBMCs. The receptors here all came from a woman in her 30s in good health and CMV-seronegative. Both conserved end residues are trimmed from each CDR3. The D gene is left open where the match is weak.

J: TRBJ2-5
D: TRBD2
V: TRBV13
CDR3: ASSLGGLAGGPGETQY

J: TRBJ2-5
D: TRBD2
V: TRBV4-1
CDR3: ASSPARTSGGALQETQY

J: TRBJ1-1
D: -
V: TRBV2
CDR3: ASKSGRVTEAF

J: TRBJ2-2
D: -
V: TRBV30
CDR3: AWSAYRDPNTGELF

J: TRBJ2-2
D: TRBD2
V: TRBV7-2
CDR3: ASSSMTSGSRTGELF

J: TRBJ2-3
D: -
V: TRBV29-1
CDR3: SVPSPRGTDTQY

J: TRBJ1-2
D: -
V: TRBV19
CDR3: ASSITPQSRNYGYT

J: TRBJ2-7
D: TRBD2
V: TRBV4-2
CDR3: ASSQESSGNYEQY

J: TRBJ2-3
D: -
V: TRBV6-6
CDR3: ASSARGSDTQY

J: TRBJ2-5
D: -
V: TRBV5-1
CDR3: ASSLQETQY

J: TRBJ2-5
D: -
V: TRBV4-1
CDR3: ASSRRGDQRGQETQY

J: TRBJ2-7
D: TRBD2
V: TRBV5-1
CDR3: ASSPGTSGSLGGQY

J: TRBJ1-6
D: -
V: TRBV15
CDR3: ATSRQGYNSPLH

J: TRBJ1-1
D: TRBD1
V: TRBV2
CDR3: ASSERTGGNTEAF

J: TRBJ1-1
D: TRBD1
V: TRBV19
CDR3: ASSTRDRVGAEAF

J: TRBJ2-7
D: -
V: TRBV15
CDR3: ATSRDVDLYEQY

J: TRBJ1-2
D: -
V: TRBV7-9
CDR3: ASRPAGADYGYT

J: TRBJ1-1
D: -
V: TRBV5-6
CDR3: ASSWGGPEAF

J: TRBJ1-6
D: -
V: TRBV2
CDR3: ASRGRGSNSPLH

J: TRBJ1-5
D: TRBD1
V: TRBV9
CDR3: ASSAGQERGRPQH

J: TRBJ2-7
D: -
V: TRBV21-1
CDR3: ASSKGWAGGEREQY

J: TRBJ1-3
D: -
V: TRBV21-1
CDR3: ASRKSGGCGNTIY

J: TRBJ1-6
D: -
V: TRBV7-2
CDR3: ASSQTRGALNSPLH

J: TRBJ1-2
D: -
V: TRBV5-4
CDR3: ASSLGRTRYGYT